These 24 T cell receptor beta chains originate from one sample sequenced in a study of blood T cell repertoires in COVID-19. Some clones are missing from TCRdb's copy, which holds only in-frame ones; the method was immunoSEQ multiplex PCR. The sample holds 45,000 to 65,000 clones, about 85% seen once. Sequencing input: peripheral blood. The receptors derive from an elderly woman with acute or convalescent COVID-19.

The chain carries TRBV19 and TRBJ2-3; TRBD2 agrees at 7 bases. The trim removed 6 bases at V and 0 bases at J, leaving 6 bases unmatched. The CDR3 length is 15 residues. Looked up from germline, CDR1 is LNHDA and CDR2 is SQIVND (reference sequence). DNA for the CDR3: TGTGCCAGTAGATCGGGGACTACTAGCACAGATACGCAGTATTTT. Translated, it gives CASRSGTTSTDTQYF.

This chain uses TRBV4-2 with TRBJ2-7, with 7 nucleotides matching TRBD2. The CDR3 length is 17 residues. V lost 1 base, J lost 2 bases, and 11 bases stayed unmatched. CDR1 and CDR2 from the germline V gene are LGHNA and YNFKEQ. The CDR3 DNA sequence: TGTGCCAGCAGCCAAGCCGGGACTACCCTTAGCCCCTACGAGCAGTACTTC. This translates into CASSQAGTTLSPYEQYF.

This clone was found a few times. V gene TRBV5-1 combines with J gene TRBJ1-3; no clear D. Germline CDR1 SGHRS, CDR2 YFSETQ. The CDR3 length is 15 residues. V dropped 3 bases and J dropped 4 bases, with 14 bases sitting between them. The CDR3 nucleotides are TGCGCCAGCAGCTCGGGTCAAAGGTCCGGAAACACCATATATTTT. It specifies CASSSGQRSGNTIYF.

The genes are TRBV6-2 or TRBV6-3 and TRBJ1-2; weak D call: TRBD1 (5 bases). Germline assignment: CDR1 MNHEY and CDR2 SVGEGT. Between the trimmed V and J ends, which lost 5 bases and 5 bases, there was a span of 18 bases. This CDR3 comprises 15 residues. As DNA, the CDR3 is TGTGCCAGCAGTGACACCCCGGGACTCTCATATGGCTACACCTTC. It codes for CASSDTPGLSYGYTF.

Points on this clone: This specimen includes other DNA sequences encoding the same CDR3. CDR3 sequence: CASSLGQGNSPLHF. The DNA for the CDR3 is TGCGCCAGCAGCTTGGGACAGGGGAATTCACCCCTCCACTTT. The rearrangement links TRBV5-1 to TRBJ1-6, with 8 bases fitting TRBD1. There are 14 residues in the CDR3. J gave up 7 bases and V 0 bases, and 0 bases lay outside the gene matches. Germline V lookup: CDR1 SGHRS, CDR2 YFSETQ.

As DNA, the CDR3 is TGTGCCAGCAGTTTGTCGGGGATGAGGACTGAAGCTTTCTTT. Amino acids: CASSLSGMRTEAFF. V is TRBV27 and J is TRBJ1-1; D not resolved. The CDR3 length is 14 residues. V was trimmed by 3 bases and J by 5 bases, leaving 13 bases between them. Germline assignment: CDR1 MNHEY and CDR2 SMNVEV (reference sequence).

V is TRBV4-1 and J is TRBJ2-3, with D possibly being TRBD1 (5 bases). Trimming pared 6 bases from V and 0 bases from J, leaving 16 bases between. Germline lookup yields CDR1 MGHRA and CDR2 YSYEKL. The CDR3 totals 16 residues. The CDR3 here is CASSRTLGVSTDTQYF. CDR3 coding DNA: TGCGCCAGCAGTCGAACCCTAGGGGTCAGCACAGATACGCAGTATTTT.

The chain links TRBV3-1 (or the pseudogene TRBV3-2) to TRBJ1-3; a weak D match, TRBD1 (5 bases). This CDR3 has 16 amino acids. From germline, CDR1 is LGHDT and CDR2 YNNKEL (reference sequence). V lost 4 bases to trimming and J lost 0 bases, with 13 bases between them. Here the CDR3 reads CASSPNRPISGNTIYF. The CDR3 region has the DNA TGTGCCAGCAGCCCCAACAGGCCGATCTCTGGAAACACCATATATTTT.

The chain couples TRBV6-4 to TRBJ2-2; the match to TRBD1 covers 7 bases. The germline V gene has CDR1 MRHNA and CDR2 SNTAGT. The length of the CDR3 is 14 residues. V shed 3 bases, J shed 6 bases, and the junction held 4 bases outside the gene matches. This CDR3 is CASSERGHAGELFF. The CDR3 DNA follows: TGTGCCAGCAGTGAGAGGGGGCACGCCGGGGAGCTGTTTTTT.

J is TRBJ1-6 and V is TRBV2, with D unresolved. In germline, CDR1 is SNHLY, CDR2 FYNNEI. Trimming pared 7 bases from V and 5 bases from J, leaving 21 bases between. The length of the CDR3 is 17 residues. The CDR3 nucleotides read TGTGCCAGCAAAAAATTTTACAGCCAACCAAATAATTCACCCCTCCACTTT. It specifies CASKKFYSQPNNSPLHF.

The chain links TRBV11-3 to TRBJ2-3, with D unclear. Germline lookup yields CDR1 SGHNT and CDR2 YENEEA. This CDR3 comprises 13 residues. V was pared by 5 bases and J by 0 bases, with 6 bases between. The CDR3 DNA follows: TGTGCCAGCAGCCTCCCCAGCACAGATACGCAGTATTTT. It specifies CASSLPSTDTQYF.

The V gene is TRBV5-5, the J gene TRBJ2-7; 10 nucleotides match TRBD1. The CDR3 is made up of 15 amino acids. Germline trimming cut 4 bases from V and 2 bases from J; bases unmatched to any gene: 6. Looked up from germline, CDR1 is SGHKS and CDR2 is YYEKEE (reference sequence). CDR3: CASSVGQGGAYEQYF. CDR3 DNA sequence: TGTGCCAGCAGCGTCGGACAGGGGGGAGCCTACGAGCAGTACTTC.

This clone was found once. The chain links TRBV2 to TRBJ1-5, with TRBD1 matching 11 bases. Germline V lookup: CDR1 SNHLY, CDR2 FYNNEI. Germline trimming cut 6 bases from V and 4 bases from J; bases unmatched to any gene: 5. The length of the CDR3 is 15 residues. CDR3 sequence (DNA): TGTGCCAGCAGCGGGGGACAGGGGGGGAATCAGCCCCAGCATTTT. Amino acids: CASSGGQGGNQPQHF. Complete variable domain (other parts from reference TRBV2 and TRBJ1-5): EPEVTQTPSHQVTQMGQEVILRCVPISNHLYFYWYRQILGQKVEFLVSFYNNEISEKSEIFDDQFSVERPDGSNFTLKIRSTKLEDSAMYFCASSGGQGGNQPQHFGDGTRLSIL.

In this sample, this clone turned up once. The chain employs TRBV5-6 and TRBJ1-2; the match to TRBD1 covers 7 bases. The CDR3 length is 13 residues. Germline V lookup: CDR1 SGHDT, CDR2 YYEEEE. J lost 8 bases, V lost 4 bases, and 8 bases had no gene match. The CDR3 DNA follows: TGTGCCAGCAGCCCTGGACAGGTTTGGGGCTACACCTTC. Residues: CASSPGQVWGYTF.

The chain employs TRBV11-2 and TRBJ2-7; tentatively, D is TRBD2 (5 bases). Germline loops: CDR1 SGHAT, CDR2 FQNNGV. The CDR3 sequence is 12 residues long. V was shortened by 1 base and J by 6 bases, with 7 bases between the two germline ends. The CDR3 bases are TGTGCCAGCAGCTTAGCAGCGGTCGAGCAGTACTTC. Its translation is CASSLAAVEQYF.

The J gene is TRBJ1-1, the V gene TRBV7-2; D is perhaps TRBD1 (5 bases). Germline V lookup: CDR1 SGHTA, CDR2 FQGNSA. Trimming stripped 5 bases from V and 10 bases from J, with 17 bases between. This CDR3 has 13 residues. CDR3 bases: TGTGCCAGCAGCCCCGCAGGGTTGAAGGGAGCTTTCTTT. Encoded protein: CASSPAGLKGAFF.

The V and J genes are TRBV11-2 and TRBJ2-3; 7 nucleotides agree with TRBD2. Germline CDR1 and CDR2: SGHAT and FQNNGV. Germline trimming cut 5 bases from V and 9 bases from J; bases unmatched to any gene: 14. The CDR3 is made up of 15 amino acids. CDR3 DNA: TGTGCCAGCAGCCCTGGGACTATCGAAGGAGACACGCAGTATTTT. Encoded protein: CASSPGTIEGDTQYF. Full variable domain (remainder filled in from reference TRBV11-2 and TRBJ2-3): EAGVAQSPRYKIIEKRQSVAFWCNPISGHATLYWYQQILGQGPKLLIQFQNNGVVDDSQLPKDRFSAERLKGVDSTLKIQPAKLEDSAVYLCASSPGTIEGDTQYFGPGTRLTVL.

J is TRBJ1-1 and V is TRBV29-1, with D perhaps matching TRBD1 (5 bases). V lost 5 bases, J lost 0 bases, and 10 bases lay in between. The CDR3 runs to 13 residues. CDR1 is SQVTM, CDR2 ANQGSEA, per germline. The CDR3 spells CSVLRTLNTEAFF. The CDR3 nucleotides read TGCAGCGTTTTACGGACACTGAACACTGAAGCTTTCTTT.

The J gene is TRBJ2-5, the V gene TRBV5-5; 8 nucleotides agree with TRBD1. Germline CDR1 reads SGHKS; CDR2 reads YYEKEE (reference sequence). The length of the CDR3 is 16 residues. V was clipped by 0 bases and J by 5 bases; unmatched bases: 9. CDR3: CASSLGNPGGRETQYF. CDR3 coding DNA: TGTGCCAGCAGCTTGGGAAATCCAGGGGGCAGGGAGACCCAGTACTTC.

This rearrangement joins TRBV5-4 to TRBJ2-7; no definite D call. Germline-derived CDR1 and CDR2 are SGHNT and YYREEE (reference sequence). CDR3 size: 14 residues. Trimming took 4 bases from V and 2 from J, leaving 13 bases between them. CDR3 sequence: CASSPALPPYEQYF. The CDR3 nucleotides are TGTGCCAGCAGCCCCGCACTACCTCCCTACGAGCAGTACTTC.

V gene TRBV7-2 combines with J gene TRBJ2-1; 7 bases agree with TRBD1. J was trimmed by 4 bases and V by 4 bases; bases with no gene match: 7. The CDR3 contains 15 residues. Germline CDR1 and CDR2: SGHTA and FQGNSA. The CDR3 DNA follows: TGTGCCAGCAGCTACAGACAGGGTGGTTACAATGAGCAGTTCTTC. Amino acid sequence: CASSYRQGGYNEQFF. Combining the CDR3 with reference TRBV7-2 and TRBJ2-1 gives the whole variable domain GAGVSQSPSNKVTEKGKDVELRCDPISGHTALYWYRQSLGQGLEFLIYFQGNSAPDKSGLPSDRFSAERTGGSVSTLTIQRTQQEDSAVYLCASSYRQGGYNEQFFGPGTRLTVL.

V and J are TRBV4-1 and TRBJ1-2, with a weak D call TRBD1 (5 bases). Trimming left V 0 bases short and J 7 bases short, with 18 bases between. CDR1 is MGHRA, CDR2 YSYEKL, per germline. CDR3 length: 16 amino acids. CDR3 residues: CASSQDLRGAWGGYTF. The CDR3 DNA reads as TGCGCCAGCAGCCAAGATTTAAGGGGCGCGTGGGGTGGCTACACCTTC.

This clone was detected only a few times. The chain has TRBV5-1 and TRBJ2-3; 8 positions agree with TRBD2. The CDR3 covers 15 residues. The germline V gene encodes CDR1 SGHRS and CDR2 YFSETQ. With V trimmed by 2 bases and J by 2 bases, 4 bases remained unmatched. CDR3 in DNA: TGCGCCAGCAGCTTACCGGGGGGGAACACAGATACGCAGTATTTT. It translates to CASSLPGGNTDTQYF.

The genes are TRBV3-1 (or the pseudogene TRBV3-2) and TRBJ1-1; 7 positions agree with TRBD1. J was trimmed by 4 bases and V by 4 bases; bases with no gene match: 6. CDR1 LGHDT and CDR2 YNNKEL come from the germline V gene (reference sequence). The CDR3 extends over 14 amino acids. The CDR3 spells CASSPLSGGTEAFF. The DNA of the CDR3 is TGTGCCAGCAGCCCCCTTTCAGGGGGCACTGAAGCTTTCTTT.